A selection of T cell receptor beta chains follows, all from one sample in a study of CD8 T cells in Susac syndrome. Using its own MiXCR run on the immunoSEQ multiplex PCR reads, TCRdb lists one record per CDR3 protein. Altogether 170,000 or so distinct CDR3 sequences are present, 90% to 95% being singletons, with the ten largest covering around 0.097%. The sequenced material came from CD4+ T cells from PBMCs. These TCRs come from a human donor with multiple sclerosis. The CDR3 runs from the conserved cysteine through the conserved F or W. A D gene is named only where the DNA matches it firmly. Only some rows state a clone size, as once, few, many or a class for expanded clones.

clone_size | d_call | j_call | v_call | cdr3_aa | cdr3_nt
NA | TRBD2 | TRBJ2-1 | TRBV23-1 | CASSHGSGGEQFF | TGCGCCAGCAGTCACGGGAGCGGGGGTGAGCAGTTCTTC
NA | NA | TRBJ1-6 | TRBV7-9 | CASSLSEGRPLHF | TGTGCCAGCAGCTTATCTGAGGGACGGCCCCTCCACTTT
NA | TRBD1 | TRBJ1-2 | TRBV20-1 | CSTPRTGYYGYTF | TGCAGTACCCCGAGGACAGGGTACTATGGCTACACCTTC
NA | NA | TRBJ2-3 | TRBV29-1 | CSVDGTASTDTQYF | TGCAGCGTTGATGGAACAGCTAGCACAGATACGCAGTATTTT
NA | NA | TRBJ1-1 | TRBV28 | CASTRGGWAEAFF | TGTGCCAGCACCCGTGGTGGGTGGGCTGAAGCTTTCTTT
NA | TRBD1 | TRBJ1-2 | TRBV3-1 | CASSQGSGTGVAYGYTF | TGTGCCAGCAGCCAAGGATCAGGGACAGGGGTCGCCTATGGCTACACCTTC
once | TRBD2 | TRBJ2-1 | TRBV11-1 | CASSSRGKTSGGLRPNEQFF | TGTGCCAGCAGCTCTAGAGGGAAGACTAGCGGGGGGCTCCGCCCCAATGAGCAGTTCTTC
NA | NA | TRBJ2-6 | TRBV7-8 | CASSLRDPGANVLTF | TGTGCCAGCAGCCTCAGGGATCCCGGGGCCAACGTCCTGACTTTC
NA | TRBD1 | TRBJ2-1 | TRBV11-2 | CASSGQGRYYNEQFF | TGTGCCAGCAGCGGACAGGGGAGGTATTACAATGAGCAGTTCTTC
NA | TRBD1 | TRBJ1-6 | TRBV12-3/TRBV12-4 | CASSWTGYNSPLHF | TGTGCCAGCAGTTGGACAGGATATAATTCACCCCTCCACTTT
NA | TRBD1 | TRBJ1-5 | TRBV4-1 | CASRPGGAVNQPQHF | TGCGCCAGCAGACCAGGGGGAGCCGTCAATCAGCCCCAGCATTTT
NA | TRBD1 | TRBJ1-5 | TRBV18 | CASSPRTGEQGNQPQHF | TGTGCCAGCTCACCGAGGACAGGGGAGCAGGGCAATCAGCCCCAGCATTTT
NA | NA | TRBJ2-1 | TRBV11-3 | CASSLGGAYNEQFF | TGTGCCAGCAGCTTAGGCGGGGCTTACAATGAGCAGTTCTTC
NA | NA | TRBJ2-5 | TRBV11-2 | CASSRLLEGEETQYF | TGTGCCAGCAGCCGCCTACTGGAGGGAGAGGAGACCCAGTACTTC
NA | NA | TRBJ1-5 | TRBV12-3/TRBV12-4 | CASSSLWERHF | TGTGCCAGCAGTTCCCTCTGGGAGAGGCATTTT
NA | NA | TRBJ2-2 | TRBV9 | CASSVVGERAGELFF | TGTGCCAGCAGCGTAGTGGGGGAGAGGGCCGGGGAGCTGTTTTTT
NA | TRBD2 | TRBJ2-1 | TRBV5-4 | CASSLAGGPTYNEQFF | TGTGCCAGCAGCTTAGCGGGAGGGCCCACCTACAATGAGCAGTTCTTC
NA | NA | TRBJ2-6 | TRBV12-3/TRBV12-4 | CASTMGGSGANVLTF | TGTGCCAGCACCATGGGGGGATCTGGGGCCAACGTCCTGACTTTC
NA | NA | TRBJ1-4 | TRBV20-1 | CSVTGTNEKLFF | TGCAGTGTGACAGGTACTAATGAAAAACTGTTTTTT
once | TRBD2 | TRBJ2-1 | TRBV6-1 | CASSPGLAGVSYNEQFF | TGTGCCAGCAGTCCAGGACTAGCGGGAGTGTCCTACAATGAGCAGTTCTTC
NA | NA | TRBJ2-5 | TRBV28 | CASSTGPLYQYF | TGTGCCAGCAGTACCGGCCCGCTTTACCAGTACTTC
once | NA | TRBJ1-1 | TRBV4-3 | CASSQDSNFWRVEGTEAFF | TGCGCCAGCAGCCAAGATTCCAACTTTTGGAGGGTGGAGGGCACTGAAGCTTTCTTT
NA | NA | TRBJ1-5 | TRBV5-1 | CASSRDGDNQPQHF | TGCGCCAGCAGTCGAGACGGAGACAATCAGCCCCAGCATTTT
NA | TRBD2 | TRBJ2-1 | TRBV7-9 | CASSSLAGGPIEQFF | TGTGCCAGCAGCTCCCTAGCGGGGGGGCCCATTGAGCAGTTCTTC
NA | NA | TRBJ1-4 | TRBV19 | CASKGTYEEKLFF | TGTGCCAGTAAAGGGACTTATGAAGAAAAACTGTTTTTT
NA | NA | TRBJ1-2 | TRBV28 | CASSLGTNYGYTF | TGTGCCAGCAGTTTAGGCACGAACTATGGCTACACCTTC
NA | TRBD2 | TRBJ2-3 | TRBV3-1 | CASSLGLAGATDTQYF | TGTGCCAGCAGCCTGGGACTAGCGGGAGCGACAGATACGCAGTATTTT
NA | TRBD1 | TRBJ1-4 | TRBV20-1 | CSANAEGQGVEKLFF | TGCAGTGCCAACGCCGAGGGACAGGGGGTTGAAAAACTGTTTTTT
NA | TRBD2 | TRBJ2-1 | TRBV5-1 | CASSLEGGFYNEQFF | TGCGCCAGCAGCTTGGAGGGAGGGTTTTACAATGAGCAGTTCTTC
once | NA | TRBJ1-5 | TRBV19 | CASSSQNGEPQHF | TGTGCCAGTAGTTCCCAAAACGGGGAGCCCCAGCATTTT
NA | TRBD2 | TRBJ2-1 | TRBV6-1 | CASSPGRLAGYNEQFF | TGTGCCAGCAGCCCGGGGCGGCTAGCGGGTTACAATGAGCAGTTCTTC
NA | TRBD1 | TRBJ1-1 | TRBV29-1 | CSVGGTGGRMNTEAFF | TGCAGCGTTGGAGGGACAGGGGGCAGGATGAACACTGAAGCTTTCTTT
NA | TRBD2 | TRBJ2-4 | TRBV20-1 | CSAVKGLAGDFAKNIQYF | TGCAGTGCTGTAAAGGGACTAGCGGGAGATTTTGCCAAAAACATTCAGTACTTC
NA | TRBD2 | TRBJ2-7 | TRBV5-4 | CASSPGGGSYEQYF | TGTGCCAGCAGCCCCGGCGGGGGGTCCTACGAGCAGTACTTC
NA | NA | TRBJ2-5 | TRBV19 | CASSPRGPKETQYF | TGTGCCAGTAGTCCCCGGGGCCCTAAAGAGACCCAGTACTTC
once | NA | TRBJ1-1 | TRBV7-2 | CASSQQGRGTEAFF | TGTGCCAGCAGCCAACAGGGTCGGGGGACTGAAGCTTTCTTT
NA | NA | TRBJ1-2 | TRBV18 | CASSPRSRDGYTF | TGTGCCAGCTCACCACGGTCGAGGGATGGCTACACCTTC
NA | TRBD2 | TRBJ2-1 | TRBV5-6 | CASSWLAGAVNEQFF | TGTGCCAGCAGCTGGCTAGCGGGAGCTGTAAATGAGCAGTTCTTC
NA | NA | TRBJ2-3 | TRBV3-1 | CASSQGAGYTQYF | TGTGCCAGCAGCCAAGGGGCGGGGTATACGCAGTATTTT
NA | NA | TRBJ1-5 | TRBV7-3 | CASHIPQDGDNQPQHF | TGTGCCAGCCATATACCCCAGGACGGAGACAATCAGCCCCAGCATTTT
NA | NA | TRBJ2-3 | TRBV4-2 | CASSQATSRGGTQYF | TGTGCCAGCAGCCAAGCTACGAGCAGGGGAGGTACGCAGTATTTT
NA | NA | TRBJ2-7 | TRBV10-2 | CASSERRSQYF | TGCGCCAGCAGTGAGCGGAGGTCTCAGTACTTC
NA | NA | TRBJ2-1 | TRBV5-1 | CASSSRRRVLADNEQFF | TGCGCCAGCAGCTCCCGCCGAAGGGTGCTAGCTGACAATGAGCAGTTCTTC
NA | TRBD1 | TRBJ1-1 | TRBV19 | CASSSAGGSVWTEAFF | TGTGCCAGTAGTTCAGCAGGGGGTAGCGTGTGGACTGAAGCTTTCTTT
NA | NA | TRBJ2-3 | TRBV6-6 | CASRSGTRTDTQYF | TGTGCCAGCAGGTCCGGGACACGCACAGATACGCAGTATTTT
NA | TRBD2 | TRBJ2-2 | TRBV5-6 | CASSRPGTSLNTGELFF | TGTGCCAGCAGTAGGCCCGGGACTAGCCTCAACACCGGGGAGCTGTTTTTT
NA | TRBD2 | TRBJ2-2 | TRBV7-2 | CASSLAGLAEPGELFF | TGTGCCAGCAGCTTAGCCGGACTAGCGGAACCCGGGGAGCTGTTTTTT
NA | NA | TRBJ1-3 | TRBV5-1 | CASSAGTLGNTIYF | TGCGCCAGCAGCGCGGGGACACTCGGAAACACCATATATTTT
NA | NA | TRBJ1-1 | TRBV5-1 | CASSLVGEGAFF | TGCGCCAGCAGCTTGGTAGGGGAGGGAGCTTTCTTT
NA | NA | TRBJ1-1 | TRBV29-1 | CSAQPGGAGAFF | TGCAGCGCCCAACCCGGGGGGGCGGGCGCTTTCTTT
NA | NA | TRBJ1-3 | TRBV12-3/TRBV12-4 | CASSTRRVASGNTIYF | TGTGCCAGCAGTACGCGCCGGGTTGCCTCTGGAAACACCATATATTTT
NA | TRBD1 | TRBJ1-1 | TRBV4-3 | CASSQDGRGDTEAFF | TGCGCCAGCAGCCAAGATGGCAGGGGGGACACTGAAGCTTTCTTT
NA | NA | TRBJ2-5 | TRBV18 | CASSAGDSETQYF | TGTGCCAGCTCAGCTGGGGACTCAGAGACCCAGTACTTC
NA | TRBD1 | TRBJ1-2 | TRBV6-5 | CATTGTGLHYGYTF | TGTGCCACTACCGGGACAGGTCTTCACTATGGCTACACCTTC